What follows are 2 T cell receptor beta chains derived from one specimen sequenced in a study of blood T cell repertoires in COVID-19. The data were produced by immunoSEQ multiplex PCR, yet TCRdb's version contains in-frame clones alone and is incomplete. There are 450,000 to 600,000 clones in the sample; approximately 86% occur only once, and 0.7% lies in the top ten. The material sequenced was PBMCs or T cells enriched from blood (not recorded which). The source is a woman between 18 and 29 years old who had recovered from COVID-19.

DNA for the CDR3: TGTGCCAGCAGCTCCAAGCAGGGCCTCATCTATGGCTACACCTTC. As protein: CASSSKQGLIYGYTF. The chain links TRBV5-4 to TRBJ1-2; D might be TRBD1 (5 bases). Germline-derived CDR1 and CDR2 are SGHNT and YYREEE (reference sequence). The CDR3 totals 15 residues. V was trimmed by 3 bases and J by 4 bases, leaving 16 bases between them.

The V gene is TRBV10-3, the J gene TRBJ1-2; D gene ambiguous. Germline V gene data show CDR1 as ENHRY and CDR2 as SYGVKD. The CDR3 loop spans 13 amino acids. V was pared by 7 bases and J by 2 bases, with 11 bases between. The CDR3 spells CAITPGQNYGYTF. For the CDR3, the DNA is TGTGCCATCACCCCGGGTCAAAACTATGGCTACACCTTC.